A single sample gave rise to the 2 T cell receptor beta chains below, sequenced in a study of T cells in localized non-small cell lung cancer. Data came from immunoSEQ multiplex PCR; TCRdb stores just in-frame clones and leaves some out. The data contain around 24,000 clones, roughly 90% of them singletons. The sample here was peripheral blood, taken before any cancer treatment. The receptors here all came from a male donor at least 60 years old with stage I squamous cell lung carcinoma.

The V call is TRBV6-5, the J call TRBJ2-7; D tentatively reads TRBD1 or TRBD2 (5 bases each). The CDR3 contains 15 residues. Per the germline V gene, CDR1 is MNHEY and CDR2 is SVGAGI. The V end was cut by 7 bases, the J end by 6 bases, with 22 bases between. The CDR3 is CASTPPGTPDGEQYF. For the CDR3, the DNA is TGTGCCAGCACACCCCCGGGGACCCCCGACGGCGAGCAGTACTTC.

This sequence joins TRBV14 and TRBJ2-5, with D possibly matching TRBD2 (5 bases). Germline loops: CDR1 SGHDN, CDR2 FVKESK. This CDR3 has 14 residues. The V end lost 3 bases, the J end lost 9 bases, and 17 bases lay between the germline ends. The DNA of the CDR3 is TGTGCCAGCAGCCAGGCGGCCTCGGGAACGGCCCAGTACTTC. Amino acids: CASSQAASGTAQYF.